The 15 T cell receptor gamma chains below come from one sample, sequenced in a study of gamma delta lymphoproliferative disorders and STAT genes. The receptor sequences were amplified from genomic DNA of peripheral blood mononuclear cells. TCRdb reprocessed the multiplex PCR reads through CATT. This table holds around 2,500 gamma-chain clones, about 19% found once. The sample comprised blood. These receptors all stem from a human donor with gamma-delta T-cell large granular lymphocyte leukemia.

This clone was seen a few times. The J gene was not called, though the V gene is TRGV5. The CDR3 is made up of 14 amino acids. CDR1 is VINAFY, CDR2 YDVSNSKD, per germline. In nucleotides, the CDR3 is TGTGCCACCTGGGACAGGCACTGGTCCCAAGGGGAACTCTTT. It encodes CATWDRHWSQGELF.

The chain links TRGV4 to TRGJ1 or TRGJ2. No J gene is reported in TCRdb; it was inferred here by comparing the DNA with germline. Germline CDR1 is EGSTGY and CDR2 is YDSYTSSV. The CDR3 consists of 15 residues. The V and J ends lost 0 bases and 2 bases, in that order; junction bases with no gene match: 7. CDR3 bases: TGTGCCACCTGGGATGGGGGGTGGGATTATTATAAGAAACTCTTT. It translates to CATWDGGWDYYKKLF.

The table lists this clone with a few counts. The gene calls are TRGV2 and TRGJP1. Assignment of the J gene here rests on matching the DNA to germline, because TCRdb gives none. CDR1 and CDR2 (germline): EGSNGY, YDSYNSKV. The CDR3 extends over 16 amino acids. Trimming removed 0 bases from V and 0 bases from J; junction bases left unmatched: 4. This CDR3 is CATWDGVNTTGWFKIF. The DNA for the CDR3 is TGTGCCACCTGGGACGGGGTTAATACCACTGGTTGGTTCAAGATATTT.

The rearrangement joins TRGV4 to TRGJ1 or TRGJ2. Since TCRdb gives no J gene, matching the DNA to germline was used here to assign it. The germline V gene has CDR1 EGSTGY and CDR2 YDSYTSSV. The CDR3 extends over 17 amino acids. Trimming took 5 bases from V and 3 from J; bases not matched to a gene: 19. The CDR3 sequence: CATWVLLVFLRYYKKLF. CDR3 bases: TGTGCCACCTGGGTTTTATTAGTATTCCTCCGTTATTATAAGAAACTCTTT.

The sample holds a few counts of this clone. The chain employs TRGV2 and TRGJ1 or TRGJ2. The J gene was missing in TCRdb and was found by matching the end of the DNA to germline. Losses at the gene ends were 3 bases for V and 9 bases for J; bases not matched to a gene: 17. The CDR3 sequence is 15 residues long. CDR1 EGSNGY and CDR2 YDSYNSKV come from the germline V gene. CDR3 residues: CATWDPPGYIIKKLF. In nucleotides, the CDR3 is TGTGCCACCTGGGACCCTCCGGGATATATTATTAAGAAACTCTTT.

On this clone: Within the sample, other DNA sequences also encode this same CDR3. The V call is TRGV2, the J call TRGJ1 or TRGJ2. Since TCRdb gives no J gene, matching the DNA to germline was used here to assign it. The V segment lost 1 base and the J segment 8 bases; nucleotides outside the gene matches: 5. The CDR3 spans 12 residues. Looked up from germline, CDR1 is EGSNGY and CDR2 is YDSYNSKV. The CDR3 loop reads CATWDGQDKKLF. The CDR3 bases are TGTGCCACCTGGGACGGTCAGGATAAGAAACTCTTT.

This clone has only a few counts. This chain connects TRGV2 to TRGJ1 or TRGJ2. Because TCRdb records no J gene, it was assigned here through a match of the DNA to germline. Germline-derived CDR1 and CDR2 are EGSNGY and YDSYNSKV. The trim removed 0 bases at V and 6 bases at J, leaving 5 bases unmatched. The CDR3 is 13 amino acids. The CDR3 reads CATWDGRSYKKLF. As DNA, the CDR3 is TGTGCCACCTGGGACGGGCGGTCTTATAAGAAACTCTTT.

The CDR3 region has the DNA TGTGCCACCTGGGACGGCCGGATCCCCAACACTGGTTGGTTCAAGATATTT. Translating it yields CATWDGRIPNTGWFKIF. This chain uses TRGV4 with TRGJP1. Matching the DNA to germline supplied the J gene, which TCRdb does not give. The CDR3 sequence is 17 residues long. The V and J ends lost 4 bases and 4 bases, in that order; junction bases with no gene match: 15. Germline CDR1 is EGSTGY and CDR2 is YDSYTSSV.

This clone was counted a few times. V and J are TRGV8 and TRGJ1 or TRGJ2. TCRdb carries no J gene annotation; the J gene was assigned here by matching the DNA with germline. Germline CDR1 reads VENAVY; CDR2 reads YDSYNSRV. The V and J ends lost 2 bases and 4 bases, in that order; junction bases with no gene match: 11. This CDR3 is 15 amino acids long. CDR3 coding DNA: TGTGCCACCTGGGATAAGGTATCCCTATATTATAAGAAACTCTTT. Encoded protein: CATWDKVSLYYKKLF.

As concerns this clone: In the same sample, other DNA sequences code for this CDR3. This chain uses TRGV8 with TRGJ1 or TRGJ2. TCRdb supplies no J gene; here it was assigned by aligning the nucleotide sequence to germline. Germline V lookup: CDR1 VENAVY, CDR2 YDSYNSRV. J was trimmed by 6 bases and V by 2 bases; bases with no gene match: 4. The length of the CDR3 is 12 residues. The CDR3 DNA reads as TGTGCCACCTGGGATATTGGTTATAAGAAACTCTTT. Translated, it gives CATWDIGYKKLF.

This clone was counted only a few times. CDR3 sequence reads: CATWDRMGYYKKLF. CDR3 DNA sequence: TGTGCCACCTGGGATAGGATGGGTTATTATAAGAAACTCTTT. The rearrangement links TRGV8 to TRGJ1 or TRGJ2. No J segment appears in TCRdb, so it was assigned here by matching the sequence to germline. There are 14 residues in the CDR3. The trim removed 0 bases at V and 3 bases at J, leaving 5 bases unmatched. The V gene's germline CDR1 is VENAVY and CDR2 YDSYNSRV.

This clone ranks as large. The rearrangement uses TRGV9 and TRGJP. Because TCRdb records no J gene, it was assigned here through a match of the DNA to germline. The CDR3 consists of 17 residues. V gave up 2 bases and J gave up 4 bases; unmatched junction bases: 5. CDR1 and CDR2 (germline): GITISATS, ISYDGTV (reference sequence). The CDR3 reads CALWEEIQELGKKIKVF. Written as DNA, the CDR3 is TGTGCCTTGTGGGAGGAAATTCAAGAGTTGGGCAAAAAAATCAAGGTATTT.

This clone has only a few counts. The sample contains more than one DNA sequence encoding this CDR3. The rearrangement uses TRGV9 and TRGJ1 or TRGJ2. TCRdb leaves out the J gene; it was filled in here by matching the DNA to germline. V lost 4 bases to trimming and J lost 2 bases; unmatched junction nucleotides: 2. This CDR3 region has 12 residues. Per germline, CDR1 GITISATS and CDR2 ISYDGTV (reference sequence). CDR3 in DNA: TGTGCCTTGTGGGAAGATTATTATAAGAAACTCTTT. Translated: CALWEDYYKKLF.

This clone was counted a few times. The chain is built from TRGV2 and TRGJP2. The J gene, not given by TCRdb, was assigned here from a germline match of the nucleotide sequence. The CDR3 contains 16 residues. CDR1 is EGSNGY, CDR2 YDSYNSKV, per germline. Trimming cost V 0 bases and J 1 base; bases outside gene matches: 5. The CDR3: CATWDGWGSSDWIKTF. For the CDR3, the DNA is TGTGCCACCTGGGACGGGTGGGGTAGTAGTGATTGGATCAAGACGTTT.

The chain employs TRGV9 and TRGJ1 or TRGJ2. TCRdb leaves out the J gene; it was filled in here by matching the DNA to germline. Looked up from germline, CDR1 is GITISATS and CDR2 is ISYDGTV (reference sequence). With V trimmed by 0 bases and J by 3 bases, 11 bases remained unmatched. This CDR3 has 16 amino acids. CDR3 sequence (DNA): TGTGCCTTGTGGGAGGTGCCGATTTCGGGTTATTATAAGAAACTCTTT. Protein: CALWEVPISGYYKKLF.